The 9 T cell receptor beta chains given below trace back to one sample, sequenced in a study of T-cell memory formation after mild COVID-19. Each CDR3 protein gets one entry after TCRdb re-called the 5' RACE reads with MiXCR. This table has approximately 40,000 distinct CDR3 sequences, 11% appearing once. The sample taken for sequencing was PBMCs or a T cell subset sorted from them (not recorded which). These receptors were collected from a man aged 18 to 30 who had mild COVID-19 (a few samples of this study predate the infection). Cell type and time point are not known.

In this sample, this clonotype turned up many times. The CDR3 DNA sequence: TGTGCCAGCAGCTTTGCTAGCGGGGGGTTTGAGCAGTACGTC. Protein: CASSFASGGFEQYV. This chain links TRBV7-9 with TRBJ2-7, with TRBD2 matching over 11 bases. CDR3 length: 14 residues. From germline, CDR1 is SEHNR and CDR2 FQNEAQ (reference sequence). The junction had 5 bases not matched to a gene; V was cut back by 3 bases and J by 7 bases.

This clonotype has ten or more counts. The chain carries TRBV5-1 and TRBJ1-2; TRBD1 matches 7 bases. This CDR3 has 13 residues. The germline V gene has CDR1 SGHRS and CDR2 YFSETQ. V trimming: 4 bases; J trimming: 2 bases; junction bases outside the gene matches: 2. CDR3 region: CASSEGANYGYTF. CDR3 DNA sequence: TGCGCCAGCAGCGAGGGGGCGAACTATGGCTACACCTTC.

This clonotype showed up many times. The chain has TRBV4-1 and TRBJ2-7; the match to TRBD1 covers 8 bases. V shed 5 bases and J 6 bases; nucleotides not matched to a gene: 12. The CDR3 length is 15 residues. Looked up from germline, CDR1 is MGHRA and CDR2 is YSYEKL. The CDR3 here is CASSSRTGPLGEQYF. CDR3 DNA sequence: TGCGCCAGCAGCTCACGGACAGGGCCGTTGGGCGAGCAGTACTTC.

The CDR3 here is CATSDSQGARDTQYF. CDR3 nucleotides: TGTGCCACCAGTGATTCCCAGGGGGCCAGAGATACGCAGTATTTT. The J gene is TRBJ2-3, the V gene TRBV24-1; 8 bases agree with TRBD1. There are 15 residues in the CDR3. CDR1 is KGHDR and CDR2 is SFDVKD in the germline V gene. Trimming removed 2 bases from V and 5 bases from J; junction bases left unmatched: 5.

The chain uses TRBV6-6 and TRBJ1-1; D uncertain. The V and J ends lost 8 bases and 3 bases respectively, with 10 bases between them. Per germline, CDR1 MNHNY and CDR2 SVGAGI (reference sequence). The CDR3 covers 12 residues. The CDR3 reads CASQWDYTEAFF. Here the CDR3 DNA reads TGTGCCAGCCAGTGGGATTACACTGAAGCTTTCTTT.

This clonotype appeared many times. V is TRBV15 and J is TRBJ1-5; maybe TRBD1 (5 bases). Trimming left V 1 base short and J 3 bases short, with 10 bases between. The CDR3 consists of 15 residues. CDR1 and CDR2 from the germline V gene are LNHNV and YYDKDF (reference sequence). Here the CDR3 DNA reads TGTGCCACCAGCAGAGTAGCAGGGCTCAATCAGCCCCAGCATTTT. Protein: CATSRVAGLNQPQHF.

This clonotype was detected ten times or more. V gene TRBV4-3 combines with J gene TRBJ1-1; D remains ambiguous. The CDR3 extends over 14 amino acids. The V and J ends lost 1 base and 3 bases respectively, with 9 bases between them. Germline V CDR1 and CDR2: LGHNA, YSLEER. CDR3 in DNA: TGCGCCAGCAGCCAAGTGGCCTCCTACACTGAAGCTTTCTTT. Protein: CASSQVASYTEAFF.

At least ten counts were recorded for this clonotype. The chain is built from TRBV7-9 and TRBJ1-4; D is possibly TRBD1 (6 bases). The CDR3 has 17 residues. CDR1 is SEHNR and CDR2 is FQNEAQ in the germline V gene (reference sequence). V was shortened by 1 base and J by 4 bases, with 16 bases between the two germline ends. The CDR3 DNA sequence: TGTGCCAGCAGCTTAGGTCCCAGGGGCTACGGTAATGAAAAACTGTTTTTT. This translates into CASSLGPRGYGNEKLFF.

This clonotype occurred many times. This chain links TRBV7-2 with TRBJ2-1; no definite D call. Germline CDR1 SGHTA, CDR2 FQGNSA. There are 16 residues in the CDR3. Trimming pared 4 bases from V and 1 base from J, leaving 14 bases between. As DNA, the CDR3 is TGTGCCAGCAGCTCTTTGGTGCGCGTGTCCTACAATGAGCAGTTCTTC. It translates to CASSSLVRVSYNEQFF.